These T cell receptor beta chains were read from a single sample in a study of long-term antiretroviral therapy in people with HIV. Method: immunoSEQ multiplex PCR; TCRdb's copy keeps in-frame clones and lacks some. The table shows roughly 25,000 clones, with approximately 80% occurring only once. The material sequenced was unsorted PBMCs, taken 1.1 years before starting antiretroviral therapy. The origin of the receptors is a woman in her 30s with HIV. CDR3s include the opening cysteine and the closing phenylalanine or tryptophan. The D gene is left open where the match is weak. Expanded clones are given a class, and other clones once, few, many or no size at all.

J: TRBJ1-2; D: -; size: few; V: TRBV7-9; CDR3: CASSPVLGTNYGYTF; DNA: TGTGCCAGCAGCCCAGTTTTGGGAACTAACTATGGCTACACCTTC
J: TRBJ2-1; D: -; size: -; V: TRBV13; CDR3: CASSSDLYNEQFF; DNA: TGTGCCAGCAGCTCGGACTTGTACAATGAGCAGTTCTTC
J: TRBJ2-2; D: TRBD2; size: few; V: TRBV18; CDR3: CASSPPSGGVGELFF; DNA: TGTGCCAGCTCACCACCGTCGGGGGGTGTCGGGGAGCTGTTTTTT
J: TRBJ1-4; D: -; size: -; V: TRBV28; CDR3: CASSETKGVGEKLFF; DNA: TGTGCCAGCAGTGAGACTAAGGGTGTCGGCGAAAAACTGTTTTTT
J: TRBJ2-7; D: TRBD1; size: -; V: TRBV11-2; CDR3: CASSLLAGTEYEQYF; DNA: TGTGCCAGCAGCTTATTGGCAGGGACAGAATACGAGCAGTACTTC
J: TRBJ1-2; D: -; size: -; V: TRBV7-6; CDR3: CASSLNTDYGYTF; DNA: TGTGCCAGCAGCTTAAACACAGACTATGGCTACACCTTC
J: TRBJ2-2; D: -; size: -; V: TRBV29-1; CDR3: CSVEGPTVTGELFF; DNA: TGCAGCGTTGAGGGACCGACAGTCACCGGGGAGCTGTTTTTT
J: TRBJ2-3; D: -; size: -; V: TRBV7-9; CDR3: CASSSPGGQLSTDTQYF; DNA: TGTGCCAGCAGCTCCCCCGGGGGACAGCTAAGCACAGATACGCAGTATTTT
J: TRBJ1-2; D: -; size: -; V: TRBV9; CDR3: CASSVDYSGLSYGYTF; DNA: TGTGCCAGCAGCGTAGATTACTCAGGGCTCTCCTATGGCTACACCTTC
J: TRBJ2-3; D: TRBD2; size: -; V: TRBV5-4; CDR3: CASSLGSGLGTDTQYF; DNA: TGTGCCAGCAGCTTGGGTAGCGGGCTAGGCACAGATACGCAGTATTTT
J: TRBJ1-2; D: TRBD1; size: -; V: TRBV6-5; CDR3: CASSYSTGAYTF; DNA: TGTGCCAGCAGTTACTCGACAGGGGCTTACACCTTC
J: TRBJ1-4; D: -; size: -; V: TRBV4-1; CDR3: CASSQDSGTYPGKLFF; DNA: TGCGCCAGCAGCCAAGATTCGGGGACCTATCCTGGAAAACTGTTTTTT
J: TRBJ2-1; D: -; size: -; V: TRBV5-1; CDR3: CASSSAGATDEQFF; DNA: TGCGCCAGCAGCTCGGCCGGGGCGACCGATGAGCAGTTCTTC
J: TRBJ1-1; D: -; size: -; V: TRBV19; CDR3: CASRTGHVGTEAFF; DNA: TGTGCCAGTAGGACTGGGCACGTTGGGACTGAAGCTTTCTTT
J: TRBJ2-5; D: -; size: -; V: TRBV9; CDR3: CASSVGVETQYF; DNA: TGTGCCAGCAGCGTAGGGGTAGAGACCCAGTACTTC
J: TRBJ1-4; D: -; size: -; V: TRBV27; CDR3: CASRQGRINEKLFF; DNA: TGTGCCAGCAGACAGGGACGGATTAATGAAAAACTGTTTTTT
J: TRBJ2-1; D: -; size: -; V: TRBV5-6; CDR3: CASSLEGGGTYNEQFF; DNA: TGTGCCAGCAGCTTGGAGGGGGGGGGTACCTACAATGAGCAGTTCTTC
J: TRBJ2-7; D: -; size: -; V: TRBV5-1; CDR3: CASSWGGVNYEQYF; DNA: TGCGCCAGCAGCTGGGGCGGAGTCAACTACGAGCAGTACTTC
J: TRBJ2-5; D: -; size: -; V: TRBV30; CDR3: CAWSVRGETQYF; DNA: TGTGCCTGGAGTGTACGGGGAGAGACCCAGTACTTC
J: TRBJ2-1; D: -; size: -; V: TRBV9; CDR3: CASSVAGETYNEQFF; DNA: TGTGCCAGCAGCGTAGCAGGGGAAACCTACAATGAGCAGTTCTTC
J: TRBJ1-1; D: -; size: -; V: TRBV5-4; CDR3: CASSSRQTNTEAFF; DNA: TGTGCCAGCAGCTCCCGACAGACGAACACTGAAGCTTTCTTT
J: TRBJ2-7; D: TRBD1; size: once; V: TRBV28; CDR3: CASSPTIDRGHEQYF; DNA: TGTGCCAGCAGTCCCACTATAGACAGGGGGCACGAGCAGTACTTC
J: TRBJ1-5; D: TRBD1; size: few; V: TRBV6-5; CDR3: CASSRGQGAGQPQHF; DNA: TGTGCCAGCAGCCGCGGACAGGGGGCTGGTCAGCCCCAGCATTTT
J: TRBJ2-1; D: TRBD1; size: -; V: TRBV19; CDR3: CASSAGQGAGGYEQFF; DNA: TGTGCCAGTAGTGCCGGACAGGGGGCGGGAGGTTATGAGCAGTTCTTC